Only one count was recorded for the clone carrying this T cell receptor (beta chain). Using immunoSEQ multiplex PCR, the repertoire was profiled, and TCRdb retains in-frame clones only, with some absent. Of some 200,000 clones listed, roughly 87% were seen once; the top ten hold around 2.4%. This specimen comes from a study of blood T cell repertoires in COVID-19. Study in general: Acute and convalescent COVID-19 samples came from the United States, Italy and Spain.

The J segment lost 7 bases and the V segment lost 2 bases, leaving 6 bases of the junction unmatched. The CDR3 has 16 residues. Germline values: CDR1 MNHEY, CDR2 SVGAGI. This TCR was recovered from a woman aged 25 to 39 who had recovered from COVID-19. Sample: PBMCs or T cells enriched from blood (not recorded which). The V call is TRBV6-5, the J call TRBJ2-1; 12 nucleotides align to TRBD1. The CDR3 sequence: CASSYAGTGGWNEQFF. The CDR3 DNA sequence: TGTGCCAGCAGTTACGCTGGGACAGGGGGCTGGAATGAGCAGTTCTTC.